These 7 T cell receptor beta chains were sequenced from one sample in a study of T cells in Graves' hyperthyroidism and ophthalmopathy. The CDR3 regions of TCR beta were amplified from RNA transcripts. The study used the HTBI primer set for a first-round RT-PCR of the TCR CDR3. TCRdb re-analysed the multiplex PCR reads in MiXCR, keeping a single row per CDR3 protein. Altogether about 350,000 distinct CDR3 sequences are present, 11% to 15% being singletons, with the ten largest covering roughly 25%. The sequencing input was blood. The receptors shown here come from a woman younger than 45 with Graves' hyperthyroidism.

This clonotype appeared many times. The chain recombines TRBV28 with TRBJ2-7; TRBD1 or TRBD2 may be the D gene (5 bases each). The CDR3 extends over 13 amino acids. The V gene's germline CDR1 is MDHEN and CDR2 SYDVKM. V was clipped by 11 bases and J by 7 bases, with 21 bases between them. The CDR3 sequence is CAGGRAPLEEQYF. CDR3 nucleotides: TGTGCCGGAGGCAGGGCGCCCCTGGAAGAGCAGTACTTC.

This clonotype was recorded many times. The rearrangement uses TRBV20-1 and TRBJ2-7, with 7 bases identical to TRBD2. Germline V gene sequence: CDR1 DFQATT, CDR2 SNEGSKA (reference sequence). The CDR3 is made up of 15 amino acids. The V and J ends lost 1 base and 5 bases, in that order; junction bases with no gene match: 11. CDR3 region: CSARVPSGYGHEQYF. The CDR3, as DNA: TGCAGTGCTAGAGTCCCTAGCGGTTATGGCCACGAGCAGTACTTC.

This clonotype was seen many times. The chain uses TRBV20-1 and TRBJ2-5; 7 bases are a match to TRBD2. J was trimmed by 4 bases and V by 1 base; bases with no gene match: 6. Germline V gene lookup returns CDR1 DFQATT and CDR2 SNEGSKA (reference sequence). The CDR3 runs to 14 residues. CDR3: CSARGGSWGETQYF. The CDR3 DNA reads TGCAGTGCTAGAGGCGGGAGCTGGGGAGAGACCCAGTACTTC.

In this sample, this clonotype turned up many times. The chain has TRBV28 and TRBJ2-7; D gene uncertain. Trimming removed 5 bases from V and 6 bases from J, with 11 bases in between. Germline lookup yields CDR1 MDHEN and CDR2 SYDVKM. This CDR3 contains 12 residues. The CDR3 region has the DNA TGTGCCAGCAGTCTTTTAGGGTCCGAGCAGTACTTC. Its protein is CASSLLGSEQYF.

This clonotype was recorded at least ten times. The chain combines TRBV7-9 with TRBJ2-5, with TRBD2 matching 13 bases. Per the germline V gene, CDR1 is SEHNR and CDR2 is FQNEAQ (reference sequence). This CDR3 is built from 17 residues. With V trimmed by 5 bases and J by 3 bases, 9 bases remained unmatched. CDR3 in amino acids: CASSLWTSGREKETQYF. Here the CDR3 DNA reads TGTGCCAGCAGCCTCTGGACTAGCGGGAGAGAAAAAGAGACCCAGTACTTC.

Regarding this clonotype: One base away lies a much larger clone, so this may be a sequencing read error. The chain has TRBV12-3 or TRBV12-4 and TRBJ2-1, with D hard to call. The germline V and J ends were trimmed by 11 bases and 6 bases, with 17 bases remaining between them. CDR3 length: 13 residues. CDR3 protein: CAGTLKQLNEQFF. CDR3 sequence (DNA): TGTGCCGGCACTCTAAAGCAGCTCAATGAGCAGTTCTTC.

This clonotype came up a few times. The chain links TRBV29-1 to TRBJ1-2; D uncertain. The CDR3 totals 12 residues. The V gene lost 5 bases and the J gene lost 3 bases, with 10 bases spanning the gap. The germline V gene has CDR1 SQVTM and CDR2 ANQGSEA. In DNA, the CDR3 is TGCAGCGTTAATAAGGGTGACTATGGCTACACCTTC. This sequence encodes CSVNKGDYGYTF.